Listed below are T cell receptor beta chains from one sample, sequenced in a study of cytomegalovirus exposure and HLA in healthy donors. Only in-frame clones appear in the TCRdb table, and some are missing; sequencing was by immunoSEQ multiplex PCR. The sample records about 120,000 clones, over 60% being singletons. The source material was PBMCs. These TCRs come from a female donor in good health and CMV-seronegative. The CDR3 runs from the conserved cysteine through the conserved F or W. A D gene is named only where the DNA matches it firmly. Only some rows state a clone size, as once, few, many or a class for expanded clones.

D gene	V gene	J gene	CDR3 length	clone size	CDR3 protein	CDR3 DNA
-	TRBV5-1	TRBJ2-5	15	once	CASSSRGGDQETQYF	TGCGCCAGCAGCTCCAGGGGAGGGGATCAAGAGACCCAGTACTTC
-	TRBV10-2	TRBJ2-2	18	-	CASSGPVWATEDTGELFF	TGCGCCAGCAGTGGGCCTGTGTGGGCCACTGAAGACACCGGGGAGCTGTTTTTT
TRBD1	TRBV13	TRBJ2-3	14	-	CASGQGRSTDTQYF	TGTGCCAGCGGACAGGGTCGGTCTACAGATACGCAGTATTTT
TRBD1	TRBV27	TRBJ1-1	15	-	CASRGRTGGLDEAFF	TGTGCCAGCAGAGGTCGCACAGGGGGCCTCGATGAAGCTTTCTTT
-	TRBV6-5	TRBJ2-7	15	-	CASSYGEERFYEQYF	TGTGCCAGCAGTTACGGGGAGGAGCGGTTCTACGAGCAGTACTTC
-	TRBV5-4	TRBJ2-7	13	-	CASSPQTAYEQYF	TGTGCCAGCAGCCCACAGACCGCCTACGAGCAGTACTTC
-	TRBV6-5	TRBJ1-1	12	few	CASSTSGLEAFF	TGTGCCAGCAGTACCTCCGGACTTGAAGCTTTCTTT
TRBD2	TRBV7-9	TRBJ2-7	12	-	CASSQGTSKQYF	TGTGCCAGCAGCCAAGGGACTAGCAAGCAGTACTTC
TRBD2	TRBV11-2	TRBJ2-3	17	-	CASSRGLAGGITDTQYF	TGTGCCAGCAGCCGGGGACTAGCGGGGGGGATCACAGATACGCAGTATTTT
TRBD1	TRBV10-2	TRBJ1-5	17	-	CASMRSGTGGLFQPQHF	TGCGCCAGCATGAGGAGCGGGACAGGGGGCTTGTTTCAGCCCCAGCATTTT
TRBD1	TRBV13	TRBJ1-6	15	-	CASSSDRGVNSPLHF	TGTGCCAGCAGCTCAGACAGGGGGGTTAATTCACCCCTCCACTTT
-	TRBV7-9	TRBJ1-2	12	-	CSSSLTIGGYTF	TGTTCCAGCAGCCTTACTATTGGCGGCTACACCTTC
TRBD1	TRBV7-9	TRBJ1-1	15	-	CASSSTGQGSSEAFF	TGTGCCAGCAGCTCGACCGGACAGGGGTCATCTGAAGCTTTCTTT
-	TRBV11-3	TRBJ2-5	13	-	CASSQDSWQTQYF	TGTGCCAGCAGCCAGGACAGTTGGCAGACCCAGTACTTC
-	TRBV10-3	TRBJ2-7	14	-	CAISGEFGVAEQYF	TGTGCCATCAGTGGTGAATTTGGGGTAGCGGAGCAGTACTTC
-	TRBV18	TRBJ2-7	13	-	CASSPSAGYEQYF	TGTGCCAGCTCACCTTCGGCAGGCTACGAGCAGTACTTC
-	TRBV5-3	TRBJ2-3	16	-	CARSLAWLRAGDTQYF	TGTGCCAGAAGCTTGGCATGGCTTAGGGCGGGGGATACGCAGTATTTT
-	TRBV5-1	TRBJ1-2	15	-	CASSLQGTIGYGYTF	TGCGCCAGCAGCTTACAGGGCACGATAGGCTATGGCTACACCTTC
TRBD2	TRBV5-1	TRBJ2-3	17	-	CASRWTSGLPTTDTQYF	TGCGCCAGCCGCTGGACTAGCGGGCTCCCAACCACAGATACGCAGTATTTT
-	TRBV10-3	TRBJ1-2	13	-	CAISADGGVGYTF	TGTGCCATCAGTGCGGACGGGGGGGTTGGCTACACCTTC
-	TRBV30	TRBJ1-2	14	-	CAWSVRAERYGHTF	TGTGCCTGGAGTGTACGCGCCGAGAGGTATGGCCACACCTTC
-	TRBV6-1	TRBJ1-1	14	few	CASSEAGARTEAFF	TGTGCCAGCAGTGAAGCGGGAGCCCGCACTGAAGCTTTCTTT
-	TRBV5-4	TRBJ2-7	15	-	CASSLGGRAVEEQYF	TGTGCCAGCAGCTTGGGTGGCAGGGCGGTGGAAGAGCAGTACTTC
TRBD2	TRBV9	TRBJ2-1	16	-	CASSASGGNPIGEQFF	TGTGCCAGCAGCGCTAGCGGGGGGAATCCCATTGGTGAGCAGTTCTTC